This entry features one T cell receptor (beta chain) sequence. These data originate in a study of blood T cell repertoires in COVID-19. Whole-study context: Samples representing acute and convalescent COVID-19 were sourced from the United States, Italy and Spain. Sources were T cells, B-cell-depleted T cells, or PBMCs; the material itself was cDNA or gDNA.

Source study methods: Using reference gene primer amplification, nucleated cell counts were estimated. The protocol was immunoSEQ multiplex PCR, while the TCRdb copy is restricted to in-frame clones and leaves out a portion. V, J and clone size reflect that table, while D and trimming were determined from the DNA. The sample yields some 200,000 clones, about nine tenths seen once. CDR1 and CDR2 from the germline V gene are SQVTM and ANQGSEA. This CDR3 has 12 residues. V gave up 3 bases and J gave up 7 bases, with 9 bases separating them. The sequenced sample was peripheral blood. The chain uses TRBV29-1 and TRBJ1-4; no reliable D call. The TCR originated in a man aged 65 to 85 with acute or convalescent COVID-19. The CDR3 spells CSVDVGSEKLFF. The CDR3, as DNA: TGCAGCGTTGACGTGGGGAGTGAAAAACTGTTTTTT.